A single sample gave rise to the 20 T cell receptor beta chains below, sequenced in a study of radiation and T cells in renal cell carcinoma. Time point here: blood 4 weeks post-SBRT, at nephrectomy. Treatment defined: 15 Gy SBRT to primary tumor, nephrectomy 4 weeks later. This table comes from immunoSEQ multiplex PCR, and its TCRdb copy is limited to in-frame clones, with some not included. Of around 180,000 clones in the sample, 88% were seen once. The source was blood, collected from a patient whose treatment included radiotherapy and nephrectomy. The receptor source for this set is a woman in her forties or fifties with renal cell carcinoma.

This chain connects TRBV7-9 to TRBJ1-1; TRBD1 is a possible D gene (6 bases). Trimming removed 2 bases at V and 7 bases at J, with 11 bases between. The CDR3 covers 13 residues. Germline CDR1 reads SEHNR; CDR2 reads FQNEAQ (reference sequence). The CDR3: CASSLPLRGEAFF. The CDR3 coding sequence is TGTGCCAGCAGCTTACCCCTCAGGGGTGAAGCTTTCTTT.

This rearrangement joins TRBV6-1 to TRBJ1-5; a possible D gene is TRBD1 (5 bases). The CDR3 extends over 13 amino acids. Germline values: CDR1 MNHNS, CDR2 SASEGT. Trimming stripped 4 bases from V and 6 bases from J, with 10 bases between. The CDR3 DNA reads as TGTGCCAGCAGTGGAGGAAGGGGTCAGCCCCAGCATTTT. Translation gives CASSGGRGQPQHF.

This chain uses TRBV6-1 with TRBJ2-6; unclear D gene. The CDR3 is 18 amino acids. Germline assignment: CDR1 MNHNS and CDR2 SASEGT. V lost 4 bases and J 2 bases, leaving 18 bases between the germline ends. The CDR3 here is CASSGVIQNLAGANVLTF. Written as DNA, the CDR3 is TGTGCCAGCAGTGGAGTAATACAGAACCTTGCTGGGGCCAACGTCCTGACTTTC.

Note on this clone: Distinct nucleotide sequences in the sample also encode this CDR3. The rearrangement uses TRBV5-6 and TRBJ2-7; 11 nucleotides line up with TRBD1. This CDR3 has 14 residues. Germline V gene lookup returns CDR1 SGHDT and CDR2 YYEEEE. Trimming cost V 4 bases and J 7 bases; bases outside gene matches: 7. In DNA form, the CDR3 reads TGTGCCAGCAGCCCGGACAGGGGGCTGGGGGAGCAGTACTTC. It encodes CASSPDRGLGEQYF.

V is TRBV7-2 and J is TRBJ1-2; weak D call: TRBD1 (5 bases). The CDR3 spans 15 residues. CDR1 is SGHTA and CDR2 is FQGNSA in the germline V gene. The ends were cut back, 0 bases at V and 3 bases at J, with 11 bases in the middle. CDR3 nucleotides: TGTGCCAGCAGCTTAGCGGGGGTAGGGGACTATGGCTACACCTTC. Translated, it gives CASSLAGVGDYGYTF.

The rearrangement uses TRBV6-5 and TRBJ2-5; D uncertain. The ends were cut back, 0 bases at V and 5 bases at J, with 7 bases in the middle. This CDR3 comprises 13 residues. CDR1 MNHEY and CDR2 SVGAGI come from the germline V gene. In nucleotides, the CDR3 is TGTGCCAGCAGTTACTCGATGTCGGAGACCCAGTACTTC. Protein: CASSYSMSETQYF.

V gene TRBV2 combines with J gene TRBJ2-1, with 8 bases that match TRBD2. The CDR3 totals 16 residues. V lost 8 bases to trimming and J lost 6 bases; unmatched junction nucleotides: 15. CDR1 and CDR2 (germline): SNHLY, FYNNEI. CDR3 amino acids: CASLMRGEGTFNEQFF. The CDR3, as DNA: TGTGCCAGCTTAATGCGGGGGGAGGGGACCTTCAATGAGCAGTTCTTC.

The genes are TRBV6-5 and TRBJ1-1; possible D gene TRBD1, 5 bases. The CDR3 loop spans 14 amino acids. The ends were cut back, 4 bases at V and 1 base at J, with 10 bases in the middle. Germline V CDR1 and CDR2: MNHEY, SVGAGI. The chain's CDR3 is CASSLTGRNTEAFF. In DNA form, the CDR3 reads TGTGCCAGCAGTTTGACGGGACGGAACACTGAAGCTTTCTTT.

J is TRBJ1-1 and V is TRBV6-1; 7 bases line up with TRBD1. The CDR3 length is 14 residues. The trim removed 4 bases at V and 2 bases at J, leaving 4 bases unmatched. Germline V gene lookup returns CDR1 MNHNS and CDR2 SASEGT. The CDR3 DNA sequence: TGTGCCAGCAGTGCGGGGACAGTTAACACTGAAGCTTTCTTT. Protein sequence: CASSAGTVNTEAFF.

This clone was counted once. The CDR3 sequence is CASSRTSGADTGELFF. The DNA of the CDR3 is TGTGCCAGCAGCCGGACTAGCGGGGCTGACACCGGGGAGCTGTTTTTT. The chain uses TRBV7-2 and TRBJ2-2, with TRBD2 matching over 12 bases. The V segment lost 5 bases and the J segment 3 bases; nucleotides outside the gene matches: 4. There are 16 residues in the CDR3. CDR1 SGHTA and CDR2 FQGNSA come from the germline V gene.

The chain couples TRBV5-6 to TRBJ1-5; no definite D call. V lost 1 base, J lost 0 bases, and 14 bases lay in between. Germline V gene sequence: CDR1 SGHDT, CDR2 YYEEEE. This CDR3 contains 17 residues. Here the CDR3 reads CASSLSAPPYSNQPQHF. The DNA for the CDR3 is TGTGCCAGCAGCTTGAGTGCCCCCCCGTATAGCAATCAGCCCCAGCATTTT.

V usage is TRBV7-9 and J usage is TRBJ2-1; D is unclear. With 3 bases removed from V and 0 bases from J, the gap between germline ends came to 6 bases. CDR1 SEHNR and CDR2 FQNEAQ come from the germline V gene (reference sequence). CDR3 length: 14 residues. This CDR3 reads CASSFSGSYNEQFF. CDR3 DNA: TGTGCCAGCAGCTTCTCAGGCTCCTACAATGAGCAGTTCTTC.

The gene calls are TRBV19 and TRBJ1-6; TRBD1 might be the D (6 bases). CDR1 LNHDA and CDR2 SQIVND come from the germline V gene (reference sequence). Trimming took 1 base from V and 10 from J, leaving 11 bases between them. The length of the CDR3 is 14 residues. CDR3 sequence: CASSIVAQGSPLHF. The CDR3, as DNA: TGTGCCAGTAGTATAGTAGCCCAGGGGTCACCCCTCCACTTT.

This chain connects TRBV5-1 to TRBJ2-1; 12 nucleotides agree with TRBD2. The trim removed 4 bases at V and 10 bases at J, leaving 12 bases unmatched. CDR3 length equals 16 residues. CDR1 is SGHRS, CDR2 YFSETQ, per germline. The CDR3 protein is CASSPYLAGGAEEQFF. The CDR3 region has the DNA TGCGCCAGCAGCCCCTACCTAGCGGGGGGGGCCGAAGAGCAGTTCTTC.

This rearrangement joins TRBV6-1 to TRBJ1-4; the D gene is possibly TRBD1 (6 bases). The CDR3 sequence is 15 residues long. With 2 bases removed from V and 7 bases from J, the gap between germline ends came to 14 bases. Per the germline V gene, CDR1 is MNHNS and CDR2 is SASEGT. The CDR3 sequence is CASSERYRESEKLFF. CDR3 nucleotide sequence: TGTGCCAGCAGTGAACGTTACAGGGAGAGTGAAAAACTGTTTTTT.

This chain connects TRBV6-1 to TRBJ2-3; no reliable D call. The CDR3 is made up of 12 amino acids. Germline values: CDR1 MNHNS, CDR2 SASEGT. The V end was cut by 0 bases, the J end by 5 bases, with 3 bases between. The CDR3 here is CASSEAGDTQYF. CDR3 nucleotide sequence: TGTGCCAGCAGTGAAGCTGGAGATACGCAGTATTTT.

V and J are TRBV30 and TRBJ1-5, with D possibly matching TRBD1 (6 bases). The germline V gene has CDR1 GTSNPN and CDR2 SVGIG (reference sequence). The CDR3 is made up of 14 amino acids. Trimming removed 2 bases from V and 4 bases from J, with 12 bases in between. DNA for the CDR3: TGTGCCTGGAGTCGGGGGCAAGAAAATCAGCCCCAGCATTTT. Its protein is CAWSRGQENQPQHF.

This chain connects TRBV6-6 to TRBJ1-2; 8 nucleotides line up with TRBD1. Germline V CDR1 and CDR2: MNHNY, SVGAGI (reference sequence). V lost 5 bases to trimming and J lost 6 bases; unmatched junction nucleotides: 11. The CDR3 is 15 amino acids. In DNA form, the CDR3 reads TGTGCCAGCAGTCGGGACAGGTCTGATTCAAATGGCTACACCTTC. This translates into CASSRDRSDSNGYTF.

The V gene is TRBV19, the J gene TRBJ2-7; D perhaps matches TRBD1 (6 bases). CDR1 and CDR2 (germline): LNHDA, SQIVND (reference sequence). The V and J ends lost 5 bases and 3 bases respectively, with 17 bases between them. There are 15 residues in the CDR3. CDR3 sequence reads: CASSPIGTRLYEQYF. The DNA of the CDR3 is TGTGCCAGTAGTCCAATTGGGACACGGCTCTACGAGCAGTACTTC. Together with reference TRBV19 and TRBJ2-7, the CDR3 gives the full variable domain: DGGITQSPKYLFRKEGQNVTLSCEQNLNHDAMYWYRQDPGQGLRLIYYSQIVNDFQKGDIAEGYSVSREKKESFPLTVTSAQKNPTAFYLCASSPIGTRLYEQYFGPGTRLTVT.

The chain uses TRBV27 and TRBJ1-2, with 11 bases matching TRBD1. The CDR3 has 14 residues. From germline, CDR1 is MNHEY and CDR2 SMNVEV (reference sequence). V trimming: 4 bases; J trimming: 7 bases; junction bases outside the gene matches: 5. CDR3 loop: CASSYQGQGVGYTF. The CDR3 DNA reads TGTGCCAGCAGTTACCAGGGACAGGGGGTTGGCTACACCTTC.